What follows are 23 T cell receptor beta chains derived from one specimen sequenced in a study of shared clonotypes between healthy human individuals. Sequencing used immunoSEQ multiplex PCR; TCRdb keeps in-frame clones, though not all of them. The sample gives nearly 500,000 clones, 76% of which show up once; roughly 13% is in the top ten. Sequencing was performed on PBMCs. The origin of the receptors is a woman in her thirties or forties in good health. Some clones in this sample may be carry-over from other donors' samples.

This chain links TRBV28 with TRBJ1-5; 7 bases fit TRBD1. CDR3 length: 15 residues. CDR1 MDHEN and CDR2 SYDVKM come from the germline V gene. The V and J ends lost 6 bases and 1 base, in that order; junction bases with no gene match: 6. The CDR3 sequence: CASSPDRVSNQPQHF. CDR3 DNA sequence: TGTGCCAGCAGCCCCGACAGGGTCAGCAATCAGCCCCAGCATTTT.

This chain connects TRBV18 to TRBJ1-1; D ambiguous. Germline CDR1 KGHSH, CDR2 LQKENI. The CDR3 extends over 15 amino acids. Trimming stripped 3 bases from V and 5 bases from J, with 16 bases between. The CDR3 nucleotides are TGTGCCAGCTCACCCGCTGGGCCTCAGATGACTGAAGCTTTCTTT. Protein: CASSPAGPQMTEAFF.

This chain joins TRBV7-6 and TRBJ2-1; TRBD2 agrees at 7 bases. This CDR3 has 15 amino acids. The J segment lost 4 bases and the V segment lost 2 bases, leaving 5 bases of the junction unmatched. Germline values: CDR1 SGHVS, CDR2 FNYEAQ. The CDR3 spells CASSLLSSGYNEQFF. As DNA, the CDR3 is TGTGCCAGCAGCTTATTGTCTAGCGGTTACAATGAGCAGTTCTTC.

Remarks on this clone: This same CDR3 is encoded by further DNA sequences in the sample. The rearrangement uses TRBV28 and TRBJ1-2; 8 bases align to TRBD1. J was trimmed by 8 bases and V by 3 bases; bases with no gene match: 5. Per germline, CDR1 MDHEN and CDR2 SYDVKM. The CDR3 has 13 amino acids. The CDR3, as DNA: TGTGCCAGCAGTTTCCAACGACAGGGGGGCTACACCTTC. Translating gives CASSFQRQGGYTF.

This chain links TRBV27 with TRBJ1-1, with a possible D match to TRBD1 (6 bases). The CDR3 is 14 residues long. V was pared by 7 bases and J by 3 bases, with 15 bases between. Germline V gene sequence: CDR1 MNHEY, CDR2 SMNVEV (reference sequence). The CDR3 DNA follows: TGTGCCAGCACCAAAGACGGGGGCGACACTGAAGCTTTCTTT. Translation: CASTKDGGDTEAFF.

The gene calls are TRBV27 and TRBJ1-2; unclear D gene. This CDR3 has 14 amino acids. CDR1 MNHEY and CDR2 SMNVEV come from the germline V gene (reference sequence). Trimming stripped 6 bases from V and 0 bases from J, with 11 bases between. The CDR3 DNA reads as TGTGCCAGCAGACTCTCCGGGGCTAACTATGGCTACACCTTC. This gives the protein CASRLSGANYGYTF.

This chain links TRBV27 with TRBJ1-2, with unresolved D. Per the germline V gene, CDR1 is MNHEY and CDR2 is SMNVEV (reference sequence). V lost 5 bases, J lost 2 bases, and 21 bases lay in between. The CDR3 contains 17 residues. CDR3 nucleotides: TGTGCCAGCAGTCGCTTTGACAACTCCCAAGGAAACTATGGCTACACCTTC. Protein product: CASSRFDNSQGNYGYTF.

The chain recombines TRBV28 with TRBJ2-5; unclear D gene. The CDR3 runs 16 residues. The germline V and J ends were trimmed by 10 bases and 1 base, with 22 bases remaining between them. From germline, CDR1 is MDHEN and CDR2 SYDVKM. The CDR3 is CATLPPPELLQETQYF. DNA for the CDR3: TGTGCCACCCTCCCCCCGCCCGAGCTCCTCCAAGAGACCCAGTACTTC.

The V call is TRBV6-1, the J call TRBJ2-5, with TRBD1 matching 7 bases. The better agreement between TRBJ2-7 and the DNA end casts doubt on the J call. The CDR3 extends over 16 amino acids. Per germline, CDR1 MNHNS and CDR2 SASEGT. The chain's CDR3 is CASSERAGDSSYEQYF. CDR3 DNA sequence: TGTGCCAGCAGTGAACGAGCAGGGGACAGCTCCTACGAGCAGTACTTC.

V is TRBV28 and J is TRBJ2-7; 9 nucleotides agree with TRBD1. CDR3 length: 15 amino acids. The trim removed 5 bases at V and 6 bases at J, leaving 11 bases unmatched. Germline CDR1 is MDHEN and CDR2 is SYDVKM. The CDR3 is CASSPIARDRVEQYF. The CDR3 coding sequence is TGTGCCAGCAGTCCGATCGCCCGGGACAGGGTCGAGCAGTACTTC.

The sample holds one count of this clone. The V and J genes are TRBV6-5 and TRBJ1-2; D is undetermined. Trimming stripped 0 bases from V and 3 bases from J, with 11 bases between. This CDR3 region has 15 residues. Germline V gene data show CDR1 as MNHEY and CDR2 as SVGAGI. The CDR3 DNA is TGTGCCAGCAGTTACTCAGAAGGTACCTACTATGGCTACACCTTC. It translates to CASSYSEGTYYGYTF.

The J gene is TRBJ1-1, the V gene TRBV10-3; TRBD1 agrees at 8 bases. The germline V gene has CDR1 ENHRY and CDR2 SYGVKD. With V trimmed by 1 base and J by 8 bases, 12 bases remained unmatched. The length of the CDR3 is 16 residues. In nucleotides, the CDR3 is TGTGCCATCAGTGAGTTCGGACAGGGCAACACTAGAGAAGCTTTCTTT. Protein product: CAISEFGQGNTREAFF.

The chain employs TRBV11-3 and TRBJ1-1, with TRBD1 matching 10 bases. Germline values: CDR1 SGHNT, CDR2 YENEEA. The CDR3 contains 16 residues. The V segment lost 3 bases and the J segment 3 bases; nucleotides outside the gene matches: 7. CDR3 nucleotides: TGTGCCAGCAGCTTGGGGACAGGGGTTGAGGACACTGAAGCTTTCTTT. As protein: CASSLGTGVEDTEAFF.

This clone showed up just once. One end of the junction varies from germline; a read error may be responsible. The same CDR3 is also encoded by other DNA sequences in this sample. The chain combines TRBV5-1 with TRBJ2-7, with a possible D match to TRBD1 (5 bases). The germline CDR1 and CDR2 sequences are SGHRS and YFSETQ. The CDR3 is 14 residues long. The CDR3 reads CASGPTEISYEQYF. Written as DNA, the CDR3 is TGCGCCAGCGGGCCGACAGAAATCTCCTACGAGCAGTATTTC. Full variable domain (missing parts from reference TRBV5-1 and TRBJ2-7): KAGVTQTPRYLIKTRGQQVTLSCSPISGHRSVSWYQQTPGQGLQFLFEYFSETQRNKGNFPGRFSGRQFSNSRSEMNVSTLELGDSALYLCASGPTEISYEQYFGPGTRLTVT.

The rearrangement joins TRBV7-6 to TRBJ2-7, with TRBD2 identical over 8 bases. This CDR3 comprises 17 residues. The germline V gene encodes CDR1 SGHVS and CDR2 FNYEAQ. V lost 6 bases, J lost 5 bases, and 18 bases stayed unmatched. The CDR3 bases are TGTGCCAGCAGTAATTGGGGTGCCCGGACTAGCTTTCACGAGCAGTACTTC. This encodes CASSNWGARTSFHEQYF.

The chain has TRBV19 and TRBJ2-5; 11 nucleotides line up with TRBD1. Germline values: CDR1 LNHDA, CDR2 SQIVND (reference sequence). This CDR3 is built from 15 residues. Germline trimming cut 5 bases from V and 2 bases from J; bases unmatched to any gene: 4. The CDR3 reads CASSVGQGAQETQYF. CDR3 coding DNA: TGTGCCAGTAGTGTCGGACAGGGGGCACAAGAGACCCAGTACTTC.

The CDR3 nucleotides are TGTGCCAGCTCACCTCAGGGCAATCAGCCCCAGCATTTT. Its translation is CASSPQGNQPQHF. The chain has TRBV18 and TRBJ1-5; no reliable D call. Per the germline V gene, CDR1 is KGHSH and CDR2 is LQKENI. V lost 3 bases and J lost 2, with 5 bases in between. The CDR3 totals 13 residues. The full variable domain, in which reference TRBV18 and TRBJ1-5 provide the parts outside the CDR3, is NAGVMQNPRHLVRRRGQEARLRCSPMKGHSHVYWYRQLPEEGLKFMVYLQKENIIDESGMPKERFSAEFPKEGPSILRIQQVVRGDSAAYFCASSPQGNQPQHFGDGTRLSIL.

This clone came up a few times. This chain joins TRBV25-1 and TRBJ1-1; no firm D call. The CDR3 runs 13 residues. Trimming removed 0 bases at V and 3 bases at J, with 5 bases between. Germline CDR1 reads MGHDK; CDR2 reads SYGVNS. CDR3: CASSEYRDTEAFF. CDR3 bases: TGTGCCAGCAGTGAATACCGGGACACTGAAGCTTTCTTT.

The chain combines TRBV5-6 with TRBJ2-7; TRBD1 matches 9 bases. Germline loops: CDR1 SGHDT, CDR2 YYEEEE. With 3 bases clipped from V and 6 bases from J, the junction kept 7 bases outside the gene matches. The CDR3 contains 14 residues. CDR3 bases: TGTGCCAGCAGCTGGGGGACAGGGCCACTCGAGCAGTACTTC. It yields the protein CASSWGTGPLEQYF.

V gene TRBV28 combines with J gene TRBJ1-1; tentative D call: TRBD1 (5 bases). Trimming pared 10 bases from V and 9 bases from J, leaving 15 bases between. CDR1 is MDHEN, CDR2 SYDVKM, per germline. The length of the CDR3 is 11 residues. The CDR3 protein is CATSGGSQAFF. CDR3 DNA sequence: TGTGCCACCTCGGGGGGATCTCAAGCTTTCTTT.

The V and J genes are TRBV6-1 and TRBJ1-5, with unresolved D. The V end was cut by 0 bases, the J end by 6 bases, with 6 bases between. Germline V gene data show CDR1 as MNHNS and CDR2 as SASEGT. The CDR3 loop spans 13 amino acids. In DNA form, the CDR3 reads TGTGCCAGCAGTGAAGCGCCTAGTCAGCCCCAGCATTTT. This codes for CASSEAPSQPQHF.

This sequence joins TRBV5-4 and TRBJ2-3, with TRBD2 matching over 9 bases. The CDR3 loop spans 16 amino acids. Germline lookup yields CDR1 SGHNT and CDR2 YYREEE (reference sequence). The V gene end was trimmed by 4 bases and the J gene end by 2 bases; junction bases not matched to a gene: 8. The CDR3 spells CASSSRSSGVTDTQYF. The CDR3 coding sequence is TGTGCCAGCAGCAGCCGGTCTAGCGGGGTCACAGATACGCAGTATTTT.

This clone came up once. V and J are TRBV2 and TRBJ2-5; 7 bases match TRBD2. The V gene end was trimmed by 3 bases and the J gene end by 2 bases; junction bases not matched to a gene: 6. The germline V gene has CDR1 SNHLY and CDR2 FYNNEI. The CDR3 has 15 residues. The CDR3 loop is CASSDLGGLQETQYF. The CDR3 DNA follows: TGTGCCAGCAGTGACCTGGGAGGGCTTCAAGAGACCCAGTACTTC.